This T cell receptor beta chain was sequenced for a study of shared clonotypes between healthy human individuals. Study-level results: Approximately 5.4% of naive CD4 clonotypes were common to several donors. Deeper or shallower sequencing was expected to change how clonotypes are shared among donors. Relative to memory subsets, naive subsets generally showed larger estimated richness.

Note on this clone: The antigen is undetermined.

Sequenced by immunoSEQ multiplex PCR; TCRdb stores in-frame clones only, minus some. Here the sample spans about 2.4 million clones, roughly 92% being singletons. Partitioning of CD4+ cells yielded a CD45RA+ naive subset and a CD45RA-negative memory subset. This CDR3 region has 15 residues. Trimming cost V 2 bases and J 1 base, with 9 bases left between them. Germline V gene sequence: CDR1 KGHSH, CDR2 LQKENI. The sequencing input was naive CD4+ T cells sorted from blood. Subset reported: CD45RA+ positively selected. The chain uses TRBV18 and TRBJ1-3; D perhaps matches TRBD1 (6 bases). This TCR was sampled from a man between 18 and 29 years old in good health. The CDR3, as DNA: TGTGCCAGCTCACCAATAACAGGGTCTGGAAACACCATATATTTT. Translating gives CASSPITGSGNTIYF.